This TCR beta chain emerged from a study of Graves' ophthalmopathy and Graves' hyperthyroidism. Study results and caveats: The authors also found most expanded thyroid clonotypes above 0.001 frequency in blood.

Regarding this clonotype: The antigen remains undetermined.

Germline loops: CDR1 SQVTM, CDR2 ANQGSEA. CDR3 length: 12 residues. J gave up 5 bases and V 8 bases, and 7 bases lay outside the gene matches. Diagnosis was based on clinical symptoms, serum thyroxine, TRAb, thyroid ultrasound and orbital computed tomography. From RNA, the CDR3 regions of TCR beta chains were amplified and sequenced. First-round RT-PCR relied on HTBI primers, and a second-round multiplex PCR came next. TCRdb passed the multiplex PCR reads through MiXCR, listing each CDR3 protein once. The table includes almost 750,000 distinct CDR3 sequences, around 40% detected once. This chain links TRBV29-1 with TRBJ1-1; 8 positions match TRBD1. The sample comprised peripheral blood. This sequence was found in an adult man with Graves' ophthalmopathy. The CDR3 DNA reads TGCAGCTTTTGGACAGGGAGGACTGAAGCTTTCTTT. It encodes CSFWTGRTEAFF. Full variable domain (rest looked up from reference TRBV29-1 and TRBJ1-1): SAVISQKPSRDICQRGTSLTIQCQVDSQVTMMFWYRQQPGQSLTLIATANQGSEATYESGFVIDKFPISRPNLTFSTLTVSNMSPEDSSIYLCSFWTGRTEAFFGQGTRLTVV.